The 22 T cell receptor beta chains in this list originate from one sample, sequenced in a study of T cells in Graves' hyperthyroidism and ophthalmopathy. It was RNA transcripts that yielded the amplified TCR beta CDR3 regions. The HTBI primer set drove a first-round RT-PCR of the TCR CDR3. TCRdb ran MiXCR on the multiplex PCR reads and lists one entry per CDR3 protein. The sample holds roughly 290,000 distinct CDR3 sequences; 13% are singletons and the top ten take 7.8%. Sequenced input: blood. The receptors stem from a woman aged 30 to 39 with Graves' hyperthyroidism that later progressed to Graves' ophthalmopathy.

At least ten counts were recorded for this clonotype. V and J are TRBV11-2 and TRBJ1-2, with D hard to call. Germline-derived CDR1 and CDR2 are SGHAT and FQNNGV. Trimming pared 0 bases from V and 4 bases from J, leaving 6 bases between. The CDR3 consists of 13 residues. The CDR3 loop reads CASSLDISYGYTF. In DNA, the CDR3 is TGTGCCAGCAGCTTAGATATCAGCTATGGCTACACCTTC.

This clonotype was observed a few times. This may come from a read error, since a much larger clone is one base off. This chain connects TRBV28 to TRBJ1-1; TRBD1 agrees at 7 bases. V was pared by 6 bases and J by 1 base, with 5 bases of the junction left unmatched. The CDR3 runs to 14 residues. The germline V gene encodes CDR1 MDHEN and CDR2 SYDVKM. The CDR3 sequence is CASSWDSRNTEAFF. The CDR3 DNA reads as TGTGCCAGCAGCTGGGACAGTCGGAACACTGAAGCTTTCTTT.

This clonotype was counted many times. This chain's CDR3 is CAISDRAYGYTF. The CDR3 DNA is TGTGCCATTTCGGACAGGGCCTATGGCTACACCTTC. The chain has TRBV24-1 and TRBJ1-2; 8 bases agree with TRBD1. CDR3 length: 12 residues. J was trimmed by 4 bases and V by 11 bases; bases with no gene match: 5. Germline V lookup: CDR1 KGHDR, CDR2 SFDVKD.

This clonotype was found once. The junction and the germline gene differ at one end; a read error may be behind it. The chain couples TRBV4-1 to TRBJ2-7; D gene unclear. CDR1 is MGHRA and CDR2 is YSYEKL in the germline V gene. The CDR3 runs 16 residues. The CDR3 DNA reads TGCGCCAGCAGCCAAGAGGCGCGAGCTGGGTCCTACGAGCGGTACTTC. Residues: CASSQEARAGSYERYF.

This clonotype was seen a few times. This chain connects TRBV20-1 to TRBJ1-2; no reliable D call. Germline V lookup: CDR1 DFQATT, CDR2 SNEGSKA (reference sequence). The CDR3 extends over 12 amino acids. Deletions cut 6 bases from V and 3 bases from J, with 11 bases between. CDR3 bases: TGCAGTGCCGACCGGGAACACTATGGCTACACCTTC. Amino acid sequence: CSADREHYGYTF.

V is TRBV6-2 or TRBV6-3 and J is TRBJ2-7; 8 nucleotides line up with TRBD1. The V gene end was trimmed by 6 bases and the J gene end by 1 base; junction bases not matched to a gene: 8. Per germline, CDR1 MNHEY and CDR2 SVGEGT. The CDR3 totals 15 residues. CDR3: CASSSTGGFSYEQYF. DNA of the CDR3: TGTGCCAGCAGCAGTACAGGGGGATTTTCCTACGAGCAGTACTTC.

This clonotype appeared many times. The rearrangement links TRBV12-3 or TRBV12-4 to TRBJ2-1, with TRBD2 identical over 10 bases. V lost 3 bases and J lost 3; bases outside the gene matches: 2. This CDR3 has 15 residues. The CDR3 DNA sequence: TGTGCCAGCAGTTTGTGGACTAGCGGCTACAATGAGCAGTTCTTC. Its translation is CASSLWTSGYNEQFF.

This clonotype was counted many times. DNA of the CDR3: TGTGCCAGCAGCCAACAGGGGGGGGCAGATACGCAGTATTTT. This gives the protein CASSQQGGADTQYF. The chain couples TRBV28 to TRBJ2-3; D may be TRBD1 (8 bases). V dropped 6 bases and J dropped 4 bases, with 14 bases sitting between them. The germline CDR1 and CDR2 sequences are MDHEN and SYDVKM. The CDR3 is made up of 14 amino acids.

This clonotype was counted many times. This chain joins TRBV4-2 and TRBJ2-1, with 8 nucleotides matching TRBD1. CDR3 length equals 15 residues. With V trimmed by 4 bases and J by 8 bases, 10 bases remained unmatched. Germline assignment: CDR1 LGHNA and CDR2 YNFKEQ. In DNA form, the CDR3 reads TGTGCCAGCAGCCTTGTCCACCTCAGGGGGCATGAGCAGTTCTTC. Protein product: CASSLVHLRGHEQFF.

This clonotype came up a few times. The chain links TRBV27 to TRBJ2-7; 12 bases agree with TRBD2. This CDR3 comprises 17 residues. From germline, CDR1 is MNHEY and CDR2 SMNVEV (reference sequence). Germline trimming cut 4 bases from V and 0 bases from J; bases unmatched to any gene: 7. CDR3 in amino acids: CASSSTWTSGNSYEQYF. CDR3 DNA sequence: TGTGCCAGCAGTTCCACCTGGACTAGCGGGAACTCCTACGAGCAGTACTTC.

Note on this clonotype: A much larger clone differs from this one at a single base, so this may be a read error. V gene TRBV5-8 combines with J gene TRBJ2-7; D is unresolved. This CDR3 comprises 10 residues. Trimming removed 4 bases at V and 3 bases at J, with 2 bases between. The germline V gene has CDR1 SGHTS and CDR2 YDEGEE. CDR3 residues: CASSLYEQYF. As DNA, the CDR3 is TGTGCCAGCAGCCTCTACGAGCAGTACTTC.

The gene calls are TRBV2 and TRBJ2-1; no definite D call. Germline CDR1 reads SNHLY; CDR2 reads FYNNEI. The CDR3 length is 14 residues. V dropped 7 bases and J dropped 3 bases, with 13 bases sitting between them. Here the CDR3 reads CASTFGPGYNEQFF. CDR3 nucleotide sequence: TGTGCCAGCACTTTCGGACCCGGCTACAATGAGCAGTTCTTC.

This clonotype was observed at least ten times. The chain has TRBV7-2 and TRBJ2-7, with D maybe TRBD2 (6 bases). The CDR3 has 14 amino acids. CDR1 SGHTA and CDR2 FQGNSA come from the germline V gene. Trimming stripped 2 bases from V and 0 bases from J, with 8 bases between. The CDR3: CASSLPSDSYEQYF. CDR3 nucleotide sequence: TGTGCCAGCAGCTTACCTAGCGACTCCTACGAGCAGTACTTC.

The table lists this clonotype with many counts. The rearrangement uses TRBV4-1 and TRBJ2-1; 8 positions agree with TRBD1. CDR3 size: 15 residues. V shed 2 bases and J 7 bases; nucleotides not matched to a gene: 7. Germline V gene data show CDR1 as MGHRA and CDR2 as YSYEKL. CDR3 sequence: CASSQPRQGRNEQFF. Here the CDR3 DNA reads TGCGCCAGCAGCCAACCTCGACAGGGGAGGAATGAGCAGTTCTTC.

This clonotype has a count of ten or more. The rearrangement joins TRBV27 to TRBJ2-7, with D perhaps matching TRBD1 (6 bases). CDR1 and CDR2 from the germline V gene are MNHEY and SMNVEV (reference sequence). The CDR3 length is 14 residues. V was clipped by 5 bases and J by 0 bases, with 11 bases between them. The CDR3 region is CASSAGQSSYEQYF. The DNA of the CDR3 is TGTGCCAGCAGTGCAGGACAGAGCTCCTACGAGCAGTACTTC.

At least ten counts were recorded for this clonotype. This chain connects TRBV30 to TRBJ1-4, with D possibly TRBD1 on 6 matching bases. V gave up 4 bases and J gave up 5 bases, with 11 bases separating them. Germline V gives CDR1 GTSNPN, CDR2 SVGIG (reference sequence). CDR3 length equals 13 residues. For the CDR3, the DNA is TGTGCCTGGACCGGGACAAGCAATGAAAAACTGTTTTTT. This sequence encodes CAWTGTSNEKLFF. The full variable domain, completed using reference TRBV30 and TRBJ1-4, is SQTIHQWPATLVQPVGSPLSLECTVEGTSNPNLYWYRQAAGRGLQLLFYSVGIGQISSEVPQNLSASRPQDRQFILSSKKLLLSDSGFYLCAWTGTSNEKLFFGSGTQLSVL.

This clonotype was observed a handful of times. V usage is TRBV20-1 and J usage is TRBJ2-3; TRBD2 is a possible D gene (6 bases). The V gene's germline CDR1 is DFQATT and CDR2 SNEGSKA (reference sequence). Trimming shortened V by 7 bases and J by 0 bases, and 14 bases separated the two germline ends. The CDR3 extends over 14 amino acids. The CDR3 DNA reads as TGCAGTGTTCGAACCGGGACTAGCACAGATACGCAGTATTTT. Protein: CSVRTGTSTDTQYF.

This clonotype occurred many times. The chain uses TRBV20-1 and TRBJ1-1, with TRBD1 identical over 7 bases. The V and J ends lost 2 bases and 4 bases, in that order; junction bases with no gene match: 16. CDR3 length equals 17 residues. The germline gives CDR1 DFQATT, CDR2 SNEGSKA (reference sequence). CDR3 sequence reads: CSARLPDRELVGTEAFF. CDR3 bases: TGCAGTGCTAGATTACCCGACAGGGAATTGGTTGGCACTGAAGCTTTCTTT.

This clonotype showed up many times. V gene TRBV6-1 combines with J gene TRBJ2-1; maybe TRBD1 (6 bases). Per germline, CDR1 MNHNS and CDR2 SASEGT. Trimming cost V 6 bases and J 4 bases, with 16 bases left between them. This CDR3 comprises 15 residues. CDR3 in amino acids: CASRRQEMMYNEQFF. DNA of the CDR3: TGTGCCAGCAGGAGACAGGAGATGATGTACAATGAGCAGTTCTTC.

This clonotype was recorded at least ten times. The chain combines TRBV7-9 with TRBJ2-5; a possible D gene is TRBD1 (6 bases). The CDR3 loop spans 16 amino acids. Germline CDR1 is SEHNR and CDR2 is FQNEAQ (reference sequence). The V end was cut by 2 bases, the J end by 4 bases, with 17 bases between. The CDR3 is CASSLSHRGGPETQYF. CDR3 DNA sequence: TGTGCCAGCAGCTTAAGCCATCGAGGGGGACCAGAGACCCAGTACTTC.

This clonotype was counted many times. V and J are TRBV19 and TRBJ2-5; D assignment may be TRBD1 or TRBD2 (5 bases each). The germline V gene encodes CDR1 LNHDA and CDR2 SQIVND (reference sequence). Trimming removed 2 bases from V and 3 bases from J, with 10 bases in between. The CDR3 totals 14 residues. CDR3 in DNA: TGTGCCAGTAGTATACCCGGGGCTGAAGAGACCCAGTACTTC. Its protein is CASSIPGAEETQYF. Combining the CDR3 with reference TRBV19 and TRBJ2-5 gives the whole variable domain DGGITQSPKYLFRKEGQNVTLSCEQNLNHDAMYWYRQDPGQGLRLIYYSQIVNDFQKGDIAEGYSVSREKKESFPLTVTSAQKNPTAFYLCASSIPGAEETQYFGPGTRLLVL.

The chain combines TRBV12-3 or TRBV12-4 with TRBJ1-2, with a weak D call TRBD1 (6 bases). The CDR3 is 14 amino acids. Trimming removed 2 bases at V and 1 base at J, with 8 bases between. The CDR3 DNA reads as TGTGCCAGCAGTTTACAGGGGCGTAACTATGGCTACACCTTC. Protein product: CASSLQGRNYGYTF.